The clone carrying this T cell receptor (beta chain) came up a few times. The antigen is undetermined. Using immunoSEQ multiplex PCR, the repertoire was profiled, and TCRdb retains in-frame clones only, with some absent. The top ten clones hold about 6% of a sample with 200,000 to 250,000 clones, roughly 65% of them seen once. This sample is part of a study of cytotoxic CD8 clonotypes in ibrutinib-treated CLL. Study-level background: There were 11 relapsed/refractory patients and roughly 15 treatment-naive patients, and 17 to 18 were IGHV unmutated. After a median roughly 12 months on treatment (6 to 36), response samples were drawn.

V was clipped by 3 bases and J by 5 bases, with 4 bases between them. This CDR3 is built from 11 residues. CDR1 is MDHEN and CDR2 is SYDVKM in the germline V gene. General study findings and limits: Private clonotypes, not public ones, expanded at ibrutinib response.

The rearrangement joins TRBV28 to TRBJ2-5; D is undetermined. This TCR was recovered from a human donor with chronic lymphocytic leukemia. This material consisted of PBMCs, taken after 12 months of ibrutinib treatment. CDR3 bases: TGTGCCAGCAGTTTTAGGGAGACCCAGTACTTC. The encoded protein is CASSFRETQYF.